This TCR beta chain comes out of a study of blood T cell repertoires in COVID-19. Looking at the study overall: Samples taken during acute and convalescent COVID-19 were collected in the United States, Italy and Spain. T cells, B-cell-depleted T cells, or PBMCs supplied cDNA or gDNA.

Losses at the gene ends were 6 bases for V and 1 base for J; bases not matched to a gene: 6. Germline V CDR1 and CDR2: SGHNT, YENEEA. This CDR3 spans 15 amino acids. TCRdb's copy holds only in-frame clones and misses some; the assay was immunoSEQ multiplex PCR. The table has some 220,000 clones, approximately 85% seen once. The J gene is TRBJ2-3, the V gene TRBV11-3; TRBD2 agrees at 8 bases. The source is an older woman with COVID-19, enrolled during active disease. The source material was peripheral blood. The CDR3 DNA reads TGTGCCAGCAGAGACGGGGGGGTCGGCACAGATACGCAGTATTTT. It specifies CASRDGGVGTDTQYF.